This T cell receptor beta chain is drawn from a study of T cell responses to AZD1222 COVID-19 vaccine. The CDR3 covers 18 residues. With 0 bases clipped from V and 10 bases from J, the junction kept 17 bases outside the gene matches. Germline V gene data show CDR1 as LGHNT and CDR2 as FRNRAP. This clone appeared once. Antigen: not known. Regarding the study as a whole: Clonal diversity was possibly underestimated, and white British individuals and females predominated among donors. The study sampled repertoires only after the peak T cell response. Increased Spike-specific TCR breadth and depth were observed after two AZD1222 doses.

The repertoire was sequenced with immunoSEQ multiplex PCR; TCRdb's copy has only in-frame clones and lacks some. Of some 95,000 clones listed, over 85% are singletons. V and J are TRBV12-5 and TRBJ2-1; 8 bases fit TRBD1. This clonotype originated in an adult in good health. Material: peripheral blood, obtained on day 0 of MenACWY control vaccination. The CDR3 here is CASGLVIGQGLTGPEQFF. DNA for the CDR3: TGTGCTAGTGGTTTGGTAATCGGACAGGGACTTACGGGGCCCGAGCAGTTCTTC.